This T cell receptor (beta chain) was captured by sequencing in a study of HIV-infected patients and healthy controls. Study-level results: Compared with untreated HIV+ repertoires, healthy controls showed roughly threefold more distinct CDR3s and higher Shannon diversity. HIV-infected patients and controls differed significantly in mean usage of eight alpha and eight beta V genes.

cDNA was made from approximately 0.55 ug RNA using alpha and beta constant primers. Using multiplexing indices, alpha and beta chain libraries were generated apart by chain-specific third strand synthesis. One primer pair amplified all rearrangements per chain; each cDNA got molecular barcodes. A 12-nucleotide barcode per molecule came from two concatenated random hexamers added pre-amplification. TCRdb processed the 5' RACE reads anew with MiXCR; each CDR3 protein has one entry. The table lists roughly 17,000 distinct CDR3 sequences, around 5.5% of them singletons. All unsorted peripheral T cells were captured because whole blood was used without fractionation. The sample holds many counts of this clonotype. Its target is unknown. This CDR3 comprises 14 residues. In germline, CDR1 is SEHNR, CDR2 FQNEAQ (reference sequence). The V end lost 8 bases, the J end lost 4 bases, and 17 bases lay between the germline ends.

The sample was blood. The clonotype was recovered from an adult in good health. The rearrangement joins TRBV7-9 to TRBJ2-5; a possible D gene is TRBD1 (6 bases). In DNA form, the CDR3 reads TGTGCCAGCGGCTGGGGGCAGGGTGGAGAGACCCAGTACTTC. Encoded protein: CASGWGQGGETQYF.